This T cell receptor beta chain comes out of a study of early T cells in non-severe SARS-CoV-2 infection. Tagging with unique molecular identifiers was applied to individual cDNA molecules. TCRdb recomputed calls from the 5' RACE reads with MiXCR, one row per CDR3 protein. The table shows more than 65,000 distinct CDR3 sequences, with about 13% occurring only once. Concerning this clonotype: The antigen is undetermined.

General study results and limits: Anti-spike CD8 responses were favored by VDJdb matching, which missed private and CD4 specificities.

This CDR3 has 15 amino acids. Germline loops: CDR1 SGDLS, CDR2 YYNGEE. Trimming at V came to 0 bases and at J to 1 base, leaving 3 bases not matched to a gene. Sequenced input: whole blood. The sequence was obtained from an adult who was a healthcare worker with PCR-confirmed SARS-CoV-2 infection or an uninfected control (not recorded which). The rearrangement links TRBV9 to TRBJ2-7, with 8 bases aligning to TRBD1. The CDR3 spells CASSVGTGLSYEQYF. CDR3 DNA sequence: TGTGCCAGCAGCGTAGGGACAGGGTTATCCTACGAGCAGTACTTC. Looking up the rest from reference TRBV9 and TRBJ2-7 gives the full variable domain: DSGVTQTPKHLITATGQRVTLRCSPRSGDLSVYWYQQSLDQGLQFLIQYYNGEERAKGNILERFSAQQFPDLHSELNLSSLELGDSALYFCASSVGTGLSYEQYFGPGTRLTVT.